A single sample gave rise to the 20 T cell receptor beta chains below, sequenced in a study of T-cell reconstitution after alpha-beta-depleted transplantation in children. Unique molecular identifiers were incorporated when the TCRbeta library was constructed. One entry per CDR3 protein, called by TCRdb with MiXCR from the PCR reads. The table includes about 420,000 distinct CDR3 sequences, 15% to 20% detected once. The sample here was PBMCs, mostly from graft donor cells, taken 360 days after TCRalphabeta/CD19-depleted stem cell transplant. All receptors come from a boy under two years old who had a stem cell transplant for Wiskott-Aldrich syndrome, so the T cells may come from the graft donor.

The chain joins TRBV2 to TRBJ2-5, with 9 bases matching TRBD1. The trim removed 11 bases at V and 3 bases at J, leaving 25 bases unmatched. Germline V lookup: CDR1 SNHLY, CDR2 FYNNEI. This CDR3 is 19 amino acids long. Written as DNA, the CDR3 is TGTGCCTTCAGTTTGGACAGGGGTCCTTTAAATTCGCGAGAAGAGACCCAGTACTTC. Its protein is CAFSLDRGPLNSREETQYF.

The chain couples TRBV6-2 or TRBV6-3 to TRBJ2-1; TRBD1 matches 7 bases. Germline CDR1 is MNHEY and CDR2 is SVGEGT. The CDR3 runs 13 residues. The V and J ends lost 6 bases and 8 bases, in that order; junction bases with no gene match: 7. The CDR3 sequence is CASSLTGTHEQFF. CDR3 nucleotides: TGTGCCAGCAGCCTGACAGGGACCCATGAGCAGTTCTTC.

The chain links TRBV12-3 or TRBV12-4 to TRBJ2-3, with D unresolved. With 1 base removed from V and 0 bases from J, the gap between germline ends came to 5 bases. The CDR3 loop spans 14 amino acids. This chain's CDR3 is CASSLGWSTDTQYF. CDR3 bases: TGTGCCAGCAGTTTAGGATGGAGCACAGATACGCAGTATTTT.

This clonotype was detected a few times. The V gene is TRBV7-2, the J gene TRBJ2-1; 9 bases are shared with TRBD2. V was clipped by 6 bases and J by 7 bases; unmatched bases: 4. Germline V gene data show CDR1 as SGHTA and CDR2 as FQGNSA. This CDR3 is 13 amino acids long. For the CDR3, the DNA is TGTGCCAGCAGACCCGCGGGGGGGAATGAGCAGTTCTTC. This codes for CASRPAGGNEQFF.

The CDR3 nucleotides are TGTGCCAGCAGTTTTTCCCCACTAGCGGGGGGTTTCGAGACCCAGTACTTC. This sequence encodes CASSFSPLAGGFETQYF. The rearrangement links TRBV12-3 or TRBV12-4 to TRBJ2-5, with 12 bases matching TRBD2. The CDR3 consists of 17 residues. Unmatched junction bases numbered 10, after V lost 3 bases and J lost 5 bases.

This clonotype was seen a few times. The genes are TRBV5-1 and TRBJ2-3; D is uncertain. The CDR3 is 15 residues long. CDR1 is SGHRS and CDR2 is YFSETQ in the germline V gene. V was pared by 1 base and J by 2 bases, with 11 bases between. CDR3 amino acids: CASSLTPSPTDTQYF. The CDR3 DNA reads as TGCGCCAGCAGCTTGACCCCCTCACCCACAGATACGCAGTATTTT.

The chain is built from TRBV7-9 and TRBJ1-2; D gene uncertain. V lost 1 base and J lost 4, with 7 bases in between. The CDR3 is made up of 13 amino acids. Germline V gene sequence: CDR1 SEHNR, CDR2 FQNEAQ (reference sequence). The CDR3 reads CASSLVSFYGYTF. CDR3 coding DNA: TGTGCCAGCAGCTTAGTAAGCTTCTATGGCTACACCTTC.

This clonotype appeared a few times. The CDR3 DNA reads TGTGCCAGCAGCTTCGGACAGGGAACCTACAATGAGCAGTTCTTC. It yields the protein CASSFGQGTYNEQFF. The V gene is TRBV6-2 or TRBV6-3, the J gene TRBJ2-1; 8 positions agree with TRBD1. CDR3 length: 15 amino acids. Per the germline V gene, CDR1 is MNHEY and CDR2 is SVGEGT. V was clipped by 6 bases and J by 2 bases; unmatched bases: 6.

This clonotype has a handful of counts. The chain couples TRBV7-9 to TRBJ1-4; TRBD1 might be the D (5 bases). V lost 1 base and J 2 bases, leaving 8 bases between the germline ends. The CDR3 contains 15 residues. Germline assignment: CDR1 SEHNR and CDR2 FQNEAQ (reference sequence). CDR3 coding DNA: TGTGCCAGCAGCTTAGGCCGGGGGACTAATGAAAAACTGTTTTTT. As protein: CASSLGRGTNEKLFF. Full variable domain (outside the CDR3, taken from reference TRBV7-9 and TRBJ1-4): DTGVSQNPRHKITKRGQNVTFRCDPISEHNRLYWYRQTLGQGPEFLTYFQNEAQLEKSRLLSDRFSAERPKGSFSTLEIQRTEQGDSAMYLCASSLGRGTNEKLFFGSGTQLSVL.

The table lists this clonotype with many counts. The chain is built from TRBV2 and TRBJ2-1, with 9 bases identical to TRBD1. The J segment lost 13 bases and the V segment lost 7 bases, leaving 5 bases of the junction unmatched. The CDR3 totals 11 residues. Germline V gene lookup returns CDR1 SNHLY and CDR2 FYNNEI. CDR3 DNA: TGTGCCAGCAACAGGGGGCTCCGCCAGTTCTTC. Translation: CASNRGLRQFF.

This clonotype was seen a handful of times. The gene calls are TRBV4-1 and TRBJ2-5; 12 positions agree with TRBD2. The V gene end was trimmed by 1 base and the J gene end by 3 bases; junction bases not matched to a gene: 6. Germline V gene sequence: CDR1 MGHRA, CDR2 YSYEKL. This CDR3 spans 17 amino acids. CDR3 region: CASSQGSRLAGEETQYF. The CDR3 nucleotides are TGCGCCAGCAGCCAAGGGTCCCGACTAGCGGGGGAAGAGACCCAGTACTTC.

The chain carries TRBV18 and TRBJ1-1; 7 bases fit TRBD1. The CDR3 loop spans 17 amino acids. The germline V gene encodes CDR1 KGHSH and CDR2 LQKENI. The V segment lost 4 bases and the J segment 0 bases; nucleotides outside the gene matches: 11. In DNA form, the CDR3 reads TGTGCCAGCTCACGGACAGGATCCGGGACGGTGAACACTGAAGCTTTCTTT. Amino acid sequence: CASSRTGSGTVNTEAFF.

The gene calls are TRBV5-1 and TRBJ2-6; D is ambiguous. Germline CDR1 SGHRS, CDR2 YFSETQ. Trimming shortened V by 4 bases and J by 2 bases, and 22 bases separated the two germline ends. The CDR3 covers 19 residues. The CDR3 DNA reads TGCGCCAGCAGCCCAATTCCTGTCCAGTTTCAGCCTGGGGCCAACGTCCTGACTTTC. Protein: CASSPIPVQFQPGANVLTF.

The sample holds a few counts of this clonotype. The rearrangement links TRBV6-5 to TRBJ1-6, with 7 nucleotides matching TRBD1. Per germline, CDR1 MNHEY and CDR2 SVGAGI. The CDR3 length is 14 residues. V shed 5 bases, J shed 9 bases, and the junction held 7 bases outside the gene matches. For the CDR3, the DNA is TGTGCCAGCAGTACCAACAGGGGTGGTTCACCCCTCCACTTT. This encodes CASSTNRGGSPLHF.

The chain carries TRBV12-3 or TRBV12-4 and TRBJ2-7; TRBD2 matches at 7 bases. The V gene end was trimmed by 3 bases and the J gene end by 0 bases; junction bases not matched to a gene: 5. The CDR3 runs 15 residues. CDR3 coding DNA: TGTGCCAGCAGTTTCCCTTCTAGCGGCTCCTACGAGCAGTACTTC. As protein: CASSFPSSGSYEQYF.

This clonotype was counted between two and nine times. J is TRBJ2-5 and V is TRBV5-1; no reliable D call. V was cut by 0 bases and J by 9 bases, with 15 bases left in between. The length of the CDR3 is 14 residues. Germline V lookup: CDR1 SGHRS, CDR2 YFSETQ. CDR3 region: CASSLDASGLPQYF. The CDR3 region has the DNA TGCGCCAGCAGCTTGGATGCTTCGGGTTTGCCCCAGTACTTC.

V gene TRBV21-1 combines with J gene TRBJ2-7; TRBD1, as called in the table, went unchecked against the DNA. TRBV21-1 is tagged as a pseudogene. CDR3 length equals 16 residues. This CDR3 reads CASSSVQGPYSYEQYF. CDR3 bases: TGTGCCAGCAGCAGCGTACAGGGGCCCTACTCCTACGAGCAGTACTTC.

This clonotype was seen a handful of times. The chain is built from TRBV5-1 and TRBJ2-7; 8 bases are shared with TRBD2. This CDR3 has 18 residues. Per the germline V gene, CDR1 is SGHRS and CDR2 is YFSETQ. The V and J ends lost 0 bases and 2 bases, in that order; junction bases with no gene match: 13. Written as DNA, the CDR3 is TGCGCCAGCAGCTTGGCCGGAACTAGCGGACGGACCACCTACGAGCAGTACTTC. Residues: CASSLAGTSGRTTYEQYF.

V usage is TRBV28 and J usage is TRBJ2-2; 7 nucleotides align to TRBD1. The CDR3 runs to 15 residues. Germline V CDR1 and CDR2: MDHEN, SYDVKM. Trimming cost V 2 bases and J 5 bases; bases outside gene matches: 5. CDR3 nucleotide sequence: TGTGCCAGCAGTTTACCGACAGGGATGACCGGGGAGCTGTTTTTT. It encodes CASSLPTGMTGELFF.

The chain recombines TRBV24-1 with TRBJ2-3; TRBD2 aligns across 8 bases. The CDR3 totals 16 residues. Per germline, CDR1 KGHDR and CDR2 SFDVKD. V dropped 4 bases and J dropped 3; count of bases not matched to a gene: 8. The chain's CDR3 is CATSDPAGEGTDTQYF. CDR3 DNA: TGTGCCACCAGTGACCCAGCGGGAGAAGGGACAGATACGCAGTATTTT.